A selection of T cell receptor beta chains follows, all from one sample in a study of radiation and T cells in renal cell carcinoma. TCRdb keeps only in-frame clones here, not all; method: immunoSEQ multiplex PCR. The top ten clones hold more than 7% of a sample with some 100,000 clones, approximately 82% of them seen once. The sample in question was blood, obtained from a patient whose treatment included radiotherapy and nephrectomy. The receptors derive from a man aged 55 to 70 with renal cell carcinoma. The CDR3 runs from the conserved cysteine through the conserved F or W. The order of the fields is CDR3 protein, CDR3 DNA, J gene, D gene, clone size, V gene. The D gene is left open where the match is weak. Clone size is given for some rows only: seen once, a few or many times, or a class if the clone is expanded.

CDR3aa: CASSHLPLAGGSPREQYF
CDR3nt: TGCGCCAGCAGCCACCTCCCCTTAGCGGGAGGGTCCCCACGCGAGCAGTACTTC
j_gene: TRBJ2-7
d_gene: TRBD2
abundance: NA
v_gene: TRBV4-1

CDR3aa: CASSQEIINNEQFF
CDR3nt: TGCGCCAGCAGCCAAGAAATTATAAACAATGAGCAGTTCTTC
j_gene: TRBJ2-1
d_gene: NA
abundance: NA
v_gene: TRBV4-3

CDR3aa: CASIRQEGDSGYTF
CDR3nt: TGTGCCAGCATTCGGCAGGAGGGGGATAGTGGCTACACCTTC
j_gene: TRBJ1-2
d_gene: NA
abundance: once
v_gene: TRBV6-1

CDR3aa: CAWTGRGSNQPQHF
CDR3nt: TGTGCCTGGACGGGAAGGGGGAGCAATCAGCCCCAGCATTTT
j_gene: TRBJ1-5
d_gene: NA
abundance: NA
v_gene: TRBV30

CDR3aa: CASRQGNTEAFF
CDR3nt: TGCGCCAGCAGACAGGGGAACACTGAAGCTTTCTTT
j_gene: TRBJ1-1
d_gene: NA
abundance: NA
v_gene: TRBV5-1

CDR3aa: CASSVGVGGEQFF
CDR3nt: TGTGCCAGCAGCGTAGGCGTAGGCGGTGAGCAGTTCTTC
j_gene: TRBJ2-1
d_gene: NA
abundance: NA
v_gene: TRBV9

CDR3aa: CASRWGLMGNGYTF
CDR3nt: TGTGCCAGCAGATGGGGCTTGATGGGGAACGGCTACACCTTC
j_gene: TRBJ1-2
d_gene: NA
abundance: NA
v_gene: TRBV5-6

CDR3aa: CASNQGTYEQYF
CDR3nt: TGCGCCAGCAATCAGGGCACCTACGAGCAGTACTTC
j_gene: TRBJ2-7
d_gene: NA
abundance: NA
v_gene: TRBV5-1

CDR3aa: CASSVGLAGTGELFF
CDR3nt: TGTGCCAGCAGCGTCGGACTAGCGGGAACCGGGGAGCTGTTTTTT
j_gene: TRBJ2-2
d_gene: TRBD2
abundance: NA
v_gene: TRBV9

CDR3aa: CASSGTGAYYEQYF
CDR3nt: TGTGCCAGCAGTGGGACGGGGGCTTACTACGAGCAGTACTTC
j_gene: TRBJ2-7
d_gene: NA
abundance: NA
v_gene: TRBV25-1

CDR3aa: CSPPGRGPNYGYTF
CDR3nt: TGCAGCCCTCCAGGCAGGGGTCCCAACTATGGCTACACCTTC
j_gene: TRBJ1-2
d_gene: NA
abundance: NA
v_gene: TRBV29-1

CDR3aa: CASSLSTRGQGTQYF
CDR3nt: TGCGCCAGCAGCCTTTCGACCCGGGGGCAGGGTACGCAGTATTTT
j_gene: TRBJ2-3
d_gene: NA
abundance: NA
v_gene: TRBV4-1

CDR3aa: CATSGDRNSYEQYF
CDR3nt: TGTGCCACCAGCGGTGACAGGAACTCCTACGAGCAGTACTTC
j_gene: TRBJ2-7
d_gene: NA
abundance: NA
v_gene: TRBV15

CDR3aa: CASSIERSKIILGTGNQPQHF
CDR3nt: TGCGCCAGCAGTATAGAGAGATCCAAGATTATATTGGGGACCGGCAATCAGCCCCAGCATTTT
j_gene: TRBJ1-5
d_gene: NA
abundance: NA
v_gene: TRBV4-1

CDR3aa: CASSATYGANVLTF
CDR3nt: TGTGCCAGTAGTGCGACTTATGGGGCCAACGTCCTGACTTTC
j_gene: TRBJ2-6
d_gene: NA
abundance: NA
v_gene: TRBV19

CDR3aa: CASSSSTGTEDQYGYTF
CDR3nt: TGTGCCAGCAGCTCTTCGACAGGGACAGAGGACCAATATGGCTACACCTTC
j_gene: TRBJ1-2
d_gene: TRBD1
abundance: NA
v_gene: TRBV7-9

CDR3aa: CASSPAGVQSNEKLFF
CDR3nt: TGTGCCAGCTCACCCGCGGGCGTACAGTCTAATGAAAAACTGTTTTTT
j_gene: TRBJ1-4
d_gene: NA
abundance: NA
v_gene: TRBV18

CDR3aa: CASSVGPGLTYEQYF
CDR3nt: TGTGCCAGCAGCGTAGGCCCGGGACTAACCTACGAGCAGTACTTC
j_gene: TRBJ2-7
d_gene: TRBD2
abundance: NA
v_gene: TRBV9

CDR3aa: CASRAGTGGHNEQFF
CDR3nt: TGTGCCAGCAGGGCCGGGACAGGGGGCCACAATGAGCAGTTCTTC
j_gene: TRBJ2-1
d_gene: TRBD1
abundance: NA
v_gene: TRBV6-5

CDR3aa: CSVSRGGAGAFF
CDR3nt: TGCAGCGTCTCTCGAGGGGGGGCGGGAGCTTTCTTT
j_gene: TRBJ1-1
d_gene: NA
abundance: NA
v_gene: TRBV29-1

CDR3aa: CASSVPTSPLGDEQYF
CDR3nt: TGTGCCAGCAGTGTCCCAACTTCGCCCCTAGGGGACGAGCAGTACTTC
j_gene: TRBJ2-7
d_gene: NA
abundance: NA
v_gene: TRBV6-1

CDR3aa: CASSPPNPPSGYEQFF
CDR3nt: TGTGCCAGCTCACCTCCGAACCCCCCTAGCGGCTATGAGCAGTTCTTC
j_gene: TRBJ2-1
d_gene: TRBD2
abundance: NA
v_gene: TRBV18

CDR3aa: CASSLDRGLAEPYEQYF
CDR3nt: TGTGCCAGCAGCTTAGACAGGGGACTAGCCGAACCCTACGAGCAGTACTTC
j_gene: TRBJ2-7
d_gene: TRBD2
abundance: NA
v_gene: TRBV11-2

CDR3aa: CASSWGQGWSYEQYF
CDR3nt: TGTGCCAGCAGTTGGGGACAGGGGTGGTCCTACGAGCAGTACTTC
j_gene: TRBJ2-7
d_gene: TRBD1
abundance: NA
v_gene: TRBV6-5

CDR3aa: CSVEAPGRAHGTGELFF
CDR3nt: TGCAGCGTTGAGGCGCCCGGCAGGGCCCACGGGACCGGGGAGCTGTTTTTT
j_gene: TRBJ2-2
d_gene: NA
abundance: few
v_gene: TRBV29-1

CDR3aa: CASSVTLKPHNEQFF
CDR3nt: TGTGCCAGCAGCGTAACACTTAAGCCCCATAATGAGCAGTTCTTC
j_gene: TRBJ2-1
d_gene: NA
abundance: NA
v_gene: TRBV9

CDR3aa: CATTQGLGTEAFF
CDR3nt: TGTGCCACCACACAGGGTTTGGGGACTGAAGCTTTCTTT
j_gene: TRBJ1-1
d_gene: NA
abundance: many
v_gene: TRBV10-3

CDR3aa: CASSLDQGARNEQFF
CDR3nt: TGCGCCAGCAGCTTGGATCAGGGGGCAAGGAATGAGCAGTTCTTC
j_gene: TRBJ2-1
d_gene: TRBD1
abundance: NA
v_gene: TRBV5-1

CDR3aa: CASSDLQGAKTQYF
CDR3nt: TGTGCCAGCAGTGATCTACAGGGGGCGAAGACCCAGTACTTC
j_gene: TRBJ2-5
d_gene: TRBD1
abundance: NA
v_gene: TRBV2

CDR3aa: CASSGTLYQETQYF
CDR3nt: TGTGCCAGCAGCGGGACCCTCTACCAAGAGACCCAGTACTTC
j_gene: TRBJ2-5
d_gene: NA
abundance: NA
v_gene: TRBV9

CDR3aa: CASSETYEQYF
CDR3nt: TGTGCCAGCAGTGAAACCTACGAGCAGTACTTC
j_gene: TRBJ2-7
d_gene: NA
abundance: NA
v_gene: TRBV2

CDR3aa: CARGLAGHEQYF
CDR3nt: TGTGCCCGAGGACTAGCGGGCCACGAGCAGTACTTC
j_gene: TRBJ2-7
d_gene: TRBD2
abundance: NA
v_gene: TRBV30

CDR3aa: CASTIGPTYNEQFF
CDR3nt: TGTGCCAGCACAATTGGACCGACCTACAATGAGCAGTTCTTC
j_gene: TRBJ2-1
d_gene: NA
abundance: few
v_gene: TRBV7-2